This T cell receptor (beta chain) appears in the sequencing data of a study of T cells after yellow fever vaccination. General observations from the study: Shared CD4/CD8 clonotypes were a small share, likely from convergent recombination. The booster response re-showed most primary clones: around 96% CD4, around 87% CD8.

From the 5' RACE reads, TCRdb called clonotypes with MiXCR, one entry per CDR3 protein. The sample contains 300,000 to 400,000 distinct CDR3 sequences, around 3.9% of which appear only once. To note about this clonotype: Its antigen is not known.

This CDR3 contains 13 residues. V dropped 3 bases and J dropped 6 bases, with 9 bases sitting between them. This chain links TRBV12-3 or TRBV12-4 with TRBJ2-1; D might be TRBD1 (5 bases). This receptor was obtained from a man younger than 35 who received the YFV17D yellow fever vaccine. Material: PBMCs, obtained 5 days after the yellow fever booster vaccination. CDR3 DNA: TGTGCCAGCAGTTTTCGACAGTTCAATGAGCAGTTCTTC. Its translation is CASSFRQFNEQFF.